This TCR beta chain is from a study of technical replicates of blood from a few donors. Trimming at V came to 4 bases and at J to 2 bases, leaving 6 bases not matched to a gene. Germline lookup yields CDR1 SGHRS and CDR2 YFSETQ. This CDR3 has 17 residues. The protocol was immunoSEQ multiplex PCR, while the TCRdb copy is restricted to in-frame clones and leaves out a portion. The data hold about 80,000 clones, with 95% to 98% observed a single time. Source material: T cells isolated from PBMCs. The source of this sequence is a human donor in good health. The rearrangement uses TRBV5-1 and TRBJ2-3; 14 bases are shared with TRBD2. CDR3 sequence: CASSHRTSGGTTDTQYF. The CDR3 DNA reads as TGCGCCAGCAGCCACCGGACTAGCGGGGGGACCACAGATACGCAGTATTTT.